This T cell receptor (beta chain) was found in a study of Ad26.COV2.S vaccination and SARS-CoV-2 variants. At the level of the study: Dosing was one shot or two shots 56 days apart. Findings of the study overall: Estimates derived from TCR breadth and depth analyses may have underestimated total T cell responses.

Treatment noted: about 20 received Ad26.COV2.S at low or high dose, single or two shots; about 5 received placebo; per-sample allocation not given. Samples came from day 63 after the first vaccine or placebo injection. Donation came from an adult in Boston who was aged 18-55 years. An Ad26 vector expressing Wuhan-strain SARS-CoV-2 spike served as the vaccine. This CDR3 region has 16 residues. The ends were cut back, 0 bases at V and 4 bases at J, with 15 bases in the middle. Per germline, CDR1 MNHEY and CDR2 SVGAGI. On this clone: Its target is unknown.

Data came from immunoSEQ multiplex PCR; TCRdb stores just in-frame clones and leaves some out. Of roughly 400,000 clones listed, 92% were seen once; the top ten hold over 1.5%. The source was peripheral blood, collected in a trial of Ad26.COV2.S vaccine versus placebo. This receptor was obtained from a person between 18 and 60 years old who received the Ad26.COV2.S COVID-19 vaccine or a placebo. This chain links TRBV6-5 with TRBJ2-5, with D maybe TRBD1 (5 bases). As DNA, the CDR3 is TGTGCCAGCAGTTACTCGGGGCCCCAAATTGTAGAGACCCAGTACTTC. The encoded protein is CASSYSGPQIVETQYF.